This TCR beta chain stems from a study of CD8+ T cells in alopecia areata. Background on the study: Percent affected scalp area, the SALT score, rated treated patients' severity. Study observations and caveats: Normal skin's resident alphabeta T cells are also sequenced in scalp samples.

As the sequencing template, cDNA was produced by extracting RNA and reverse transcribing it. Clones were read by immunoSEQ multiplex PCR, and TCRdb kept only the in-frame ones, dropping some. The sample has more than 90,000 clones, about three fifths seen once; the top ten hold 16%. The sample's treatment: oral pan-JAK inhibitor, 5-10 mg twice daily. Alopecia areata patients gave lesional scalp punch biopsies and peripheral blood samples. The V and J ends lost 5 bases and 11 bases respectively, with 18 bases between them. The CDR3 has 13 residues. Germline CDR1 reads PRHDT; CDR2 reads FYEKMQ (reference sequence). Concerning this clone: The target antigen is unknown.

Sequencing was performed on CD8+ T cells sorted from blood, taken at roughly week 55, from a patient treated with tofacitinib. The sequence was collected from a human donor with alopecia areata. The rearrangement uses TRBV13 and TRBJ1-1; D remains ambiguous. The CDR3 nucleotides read TGTGCCAGCAGCCGATCGGACGCACAGCGCGCTTTCTTT. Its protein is CASSRSDAQRAFF.